A selection of T cell receptor beta chains follows, all from one sample in a study of blood T cells in healthy people across ages. TCRdb called the 5' RACE reads again in MiXCR, with one record for every CDR3 protein. The table includes about 780,000 distinct CDR3 sequences, 46% detected once. Material for sequencing was blood. The receptors come from a man older than 75 in good health. Each CDR3 is given with its conserved first and last residue. The D gene is left open where the match is weak. The size field is filled for only some rows; it gives once, few, many or a size class.

CDR3: CSVSISPGTGGGEQYF; DNA: TGCAGCGTATCCATTTCGCCAGGGACAGGGGGAGGTGAGCAGTACTTC; J: TRBJ2-4; V: TRBV29-1; D: TRBD1; size: NA
CDR3: CASSLRGTVRNEQYF; DNA: TGTGCCAGCAGTTTAAGGGGGACGGTCCGCAATGAGCAGTACTTC; J: TRBJ2-7; V: TRBV27; D: NA; size: NA
CDR3: CASSQGLSSYEQYF; DNA: TGTGCCAGCAGCCAGGGACTCAGCTCCTACGAGCAGTACTTC; J: TRBJ2-7; V: TRBV3-1; D: NA; size: NA
CDR3: CSASKSSSGANVLTF; DNA: TGCAGTGCTAGTAAGTCGTCCTCTGGGGCCAACGTCCTGACTTTC; J: TRBJ2-6; V: TRBV20-1; D: NA; size: NA
CDR3: CASSFGDRSTDTQYF; DNA: TGTGCCAGCAGCTTCGGCGACAGGAGCACAGATACGCAGTATTTT; J: TRBJ2-3; V: TRBV7-9; D: NA; size: NA
CDR3: CSVEKAGGKLATQFF; DNA: TGCAGCGTTGAGAAGGCAGGGGGGAAATTGGCCACTCAGTTCTTC; J: TRBJ2-1; V: TRBV29-1; D: NA; size: many
CDR3: CASSLNQNYGYTF; DNA: TGTGCCAGCAGCTTAAACCAAAACTATGGCTACACCTTC; J: TRBJ1-2; V: TRBV7-9; D: NA; size: NA
CDR3: CASSVDSNEKLFF; DNA: TGTGCCAGCAGTGTCGACAGTAATGAAAAACTGTTTTTT; J: TRBJ1-4; V: TRBV12-3/TRBV12-4; D: NA; size: many
CDR3: CATSSIAGSTETQYF; DNA: TGTGCCACCAGCAGTATAGCGGGAAGCACAGAGACGCAGTATTTT; J: TRBJ2-3; V: TRBV15; D: TRBD2; size: NA
CDR3: CASSVDRRTGDTQYF; DNA: TGTGCCAGCAGCGTCGACAGGAGGACAGGAGATACGCAGTATTTT; J: TRBJ2-3; V: TRBV7-2; D: TRBD1; size: NA
CDR3: CASSETDSSNQPQHF; DNA: TGCGCCAGCAGCGAGACGGACTCCAGCAATCAGCCCCAGCATTTT; J: TRBJ1-5; V: TRBV5-1; D: NA; size: NA
CDR3: CSVDPGGWGYTF; DNA: TGCAGCGTTGACCCAGGGGGGTGGGGCTACACCTTC; J: TRBJ1-2; V: TRBV29-1; D: TRBD1; size: few
CDR3: CASGQVPYNEQFF; DNA: TGCGCCAGCGGACAGGTCCCTTACAATGAGCAGTTCTTC; J: TRBJ2-1; V: TRBV5-1; D: TRBD1; size: few
CDR3: CASKRGGAARSSGELFF; DNA: TGCGCCAGCAAGAGGGGGGGCGCCGCACGTTCTTCCGGGGAGCTGTTTTTT; J: TRBJ2-2; V: TRBV5-1; D: NA; size: few
CDR3: CATSAVGGNNQPQHF; DNA: TGTGCCACCAGTGCCGTGGGGGGGAACAATCAGCCCCAGCATTTT; J: TRBJ1-5; V: TRBV24-1; D: NA; size: NA
CDR3: CASSLGRVSYEQYF; DNA: TGTGCCAGCAGCTTAGGACGGGTCTCCTACGAGCAGTACTTC; J: TRBJ2-7; V: TRBV27; D: NA; size: NA
CDR3: CASSEWTNTEAFF; DNA: TGTGCCAGCAGTGAATGGACGAACACTGAAGCTTTCTTT; J: TRBJ1-1; V: TRBV25-1; D: NA; size: NA
CDR3: CASSQVVVNYGYTF; DNA: TGCGCCAGCAGCCAAGTGGTCGTTAACTATGGCTACACCTTC; J: TRBJ1-2; V: TRBV4-1; D: NA; size: NA
CDR3: CASSVARAPADTQYF; DNA: TGTGCCAGCAGCGTAGCCCGAGCCCCCGCAGATACGCAGTATTTT; J: TRBJ2-3; V: TRBV2; D: NA; size: few